The present T cell receptor (beta chain) was sequenced within a study of CD8 T cells in ankylosing spondylitis. The length of the CDR3 is 13 residues. Germline CDR1 and CDR2: MNHEY and SVGAGI. The V end was cut by 2 bases, the J end by 3 bases, with 8 bases between. Remarks on this clonotype: Its target is not known.

5'-RACE, quantitative and with molecular barcodes, yielded the TCR beta libraries. Each CDR3 protein gets one entry after TCRdb re-called the 5' RACE reads with MiXCR. The sample includes a few hundred thousand distinct CDR3 sequences, about 20% seen only once; the top ten take 25% to 40%. Study results and caveats: Certain motif variants had earlier appeared in reactive arthritis synovial fluid and blood. Reports say disease-linked clones showed up significantly more in matched ankylosing spondylitis synovial fluid. Blood of patients with ankylosing spondylitis appeared to be characterized by a TCR beta motif of about eight highly homologous variants.

The sequence derives from a male donor with ankylosing spondylitis or in good health (not recorded which). The chain joins TRBV6-5 to TRBJ2-7; D not certain. Sequencing was performed on blood, either unsorted or a sorted T cell fraction (not recorded which). The CDR3: CASSYGQNYEQYF. DNA for the CDR3: TGTGCCAGCAGTTACGGTCAGAACTACGAGCAGTACTTC.